This T cell receptor beta chain was retrieved from a study of patients and donors after allogeneic stem cell transplantation. One entry per CDR3 protein, called by TCRdb with MiXCR from the RT-PCR reads. The sample has roughly 960,000 distinct CDR3 sequences, about 20% seen once. This clonotype was counted at least ten times. The CDR3 is 15 amino acids. Germline CDR1 reads ENHRY; CDR2 reads SYGVKD. The germline V and J ends were trimmed by 2 bases and 9 bases, with 14 bases remaining between them. This clonotype was sampled from a human donor who was either an allogeneic HSCT recipient or a stem cell or donor lymphocyte infusion donor (not recorded which). It is not recorded whose cells these are; they may come from a transplant donor. Sequences were obtained from blood, either unsorted or a sorted T cell fraction (not recorded which). The V gene is TRBV10-3, the J gene TRBJ1-6, with unresolved D. CDR3 bases: TGTGCCATCAGTGAGCCGGGCGACGGGATTTCACCCCTCCACTTT. Encoded protein: CAISEPGDGISPLHF.